The 15 T cell receptor beta chains presented below share a single source sample, sequenced in a study of T cell changes during pregnancy in multiple sclerosis. Libraries were prepared by immunoSEQ multiplex PCR; TCRdb keeps only in-frame clonotypes and omits some of them. The sample shows 45,000 to 65,000 clones, approximately 91% of them seen only once. The sample was CD4+ T cells from peripheral blood mononuclear cells, taken in the second trimester of pregnancy. Receptors were obtained from a female donor with multiple sclerosis, enrolled in a pregnancy study.

The chain has TRBV5-1 and TRBJ2-7; 15 bases line up with TRBD2. The CDR3 contains 14 residues. Looked up from germline, CDR1 is SGHRS and CDR2 is YFSETQ. J was trimmed by 6 bases and V by 5 bases; bases with no gene match: 3. CDR3 amino acids: CASRGLAGGAEQYF. The CDR3 region has the DNA TGCGCCAGCAGGGGACTAGCGGGGGGTGCCGAGCAGTACTTC.

This clone was detected a few times. This chain's CDR3 is CAWSRVPEKLFF. As DNA, the CDR3 is TGTGCCTGGAGTAGAGTCCCTGAAAAACTGTTTTTT. The chain uses TRBV30 and TRBJ1-4; D not certain. In germline, CDR1 is GTSNPN, CDR2 SVGIG (reference sequence). This CDR3 is built from 12 residues. The V and J ends lost 2 bases and 7 bases respectively, with 8 bases between them.

The CDR3 DNA sequence: TGCAGCGTTGAAGTCGCAGTCTCCGAGCAGTACTTC. It is translated as CSVEVAVSEQYF. This chain connects TRBV29-1 to TRBJ2-7, with D unclear. The CDR3 runs to 12 residues. Germline V gene data show CDR1 as SQVTM and CDR2 as ANQGSEA. Deletions cut 1 base from V and 6 bases from J, with 10 bases between.

This clone was observed once. The rearrangement joins TRBV6-6 to TRBJ1-4; the D is unclear. The CDR3 has 12 residues. V gave up 7 bases and J gave up 7 bases, with 10 bases separating them. Germline V gene sequence: CDR1 MNHNY, CDR2 SVGAGI (reference sequence). CDR3 sequence reads: CASNLGSEKLFF. The CDR3 DNA follows: TGTGCCAGCAACCTAGGGAGTGAAAAACTGTTTTTT.

The rearrangement uses TRBV27 and TRBJ1-2; 7 bases align to TRBD1. This CDR3 contains 15 residues. The germline V gene has CDR1 MNHEY and CDR2 SMNVEV (reference sequence). V trimming: 0 bases; J trimming: 3 bases; junction bases outside the gene matches: 4. The CDR3 bases are TGTGCCAGCAGTTTATCTCCAGGGGGGCACTATGGCTACACCTTC. It codes for CASSLSPGGHYGYTF.

The V call is TRBV9, the J call TRBJ2-2, with 7 bases aligning to TRBD2. In germline, CDR1 is SGDLS, CDR2 YYNGEE. V was clipped by 7 bases and J by 0 bases; unmatched bases: 6. This CDR3 is 15 amino acids long. CDR3 residues: CASQGGAANTGELFF. CDR3 nucleotide sequence: TGTGCCAGCCAGGGAGGGGCTGCGAACACCGGGGAGCTGTTTTTT.

The V call is TRBV7-2, the J call TRBJ1-1; 7 nucleotides line up with TRBD1. Germline-derived CDR1 and CDR2 are SGHTA and FQGNSA. CDR3 length: 14 amino acids. V lost 5 bases, J lost 5 bases, and 8 bases stayed unmatched. The CDR3 DNA reads as TGTGCCAGCAGCCAGACAGGGCGGGATACTGAAGCTTTCTTT. Its translation is CASSQTGRDTEAFF.

V usage is TRBV5-8 and J usage is TRBJ1-4; weak D call: TRBD1 (5 bases). With 4 bases removed from V and 8 bases from J, the gap between germline ends came to 15 bases. Germline V gene sequence: CDR1 SGHTS, CDR2 YDEGEE. This CDR3 has 14 residues. Here the CDR3 DNA reads TGTGCCAGCAGCCGGGGGAGCTCCTTAGAAAAACTGTTTTTT. Protein sequence: CASSRGSSLEKLFF. Variable domain in full (rest from reference TRBV5-8 and TRBJ1-4): EAGVTQSPTHLIKTRGQQATLRCSPISGHTSVYWYQQALGLGLQFLLWYDEGEERNRGNFPPRFSGRQFPNYSSELNVNALELEDSALYLCASSRGSSLEKLFFGSGTQLSVL.

V usage is TRBV11-2 and J usage is TRBJ2-4, with 8 bases matching TRBD1. Trimming removed 1 base from V and 14 bases from J; junction bases left unmatched: 7. In germline, CDR1 is SGHAT, CDR2 FQNNGV. The CDR3 is made up of 13 amino acids. As DNA, the CDR3 is TGTGCCAGCAGCTTAGCGGGACAGGCAAGAGAGTACTTC. It specifies CASSLAGQAREYF.

This chain connects TRBV5-5 to TRBJ2-3; TRBD2 matches at 9 bases. The V and J ends lost 1 base and 1 base, in that order; junction bases with no gene match: 4. Germline V gives CDR1 SGHKS, CDR2 YYEKEE (reference sequence). The CDR3 extends over 16 amino acids. The CDR3 is CASSLRVAGGTDTQYF. The CDR3 region has the DNA TGTGCCAGCAGCTTGAGAGTAGCGGGGGGCACAGATACGCAGTATTTT. The whole variable domain, remainder taken from reference TRBV5-5 and TRBJ2-3, is DAGVTQSPTHLIKTRGQQVTLRCSPISGHKSVSWYQQVLGQGPQFIFQYYEKEERGRGNFPDRFSARQFPNYSSELNVNALLLGDSALYLCASSLRVAGGTDTQYFGPGTRLTVL.

V is TRBV7-9 and J is TRBJ2-1; 7 bases are shared with TRBD2. V was clipped by 4 bases and J by 4 bases; unmatched bases: 13. CDR1 SEHNR and CDR2 FQNEAQ come from the germline V gene (reference sequence). The CDR3 contains 17 residues. The CDR3 spells CASSSVSVAGEYNEQFF. Written as DNA, the CDR3 is TGTGCCAGCAGCTCAGTCTCGGTTGCGGGGGAGTACAATGAGCAGTTCTTC. Full variable domain (missing parts from reference TRBV7-9 and TRBJ2-1): DTGVSQNPRHKITKRGQNVTFRCDPISEHNRLYWYRQTLGQGPEFLTYFQNEAQLEKSRLLSDRFSAERPKGSFSTLEIQRTEQGDSAMYLCASSSVSVAGEYNEQFFGPGTRLTVL.

This clone was recorded a few times. The chain couples TRBV19 to TRBJ1-4, with D perhaps matching TRBD1 (5 bases). The germline gives CDR1 LNHDA, CDR2 SQIVND (reference sequence). V was cut by 7 bases and J by 0 bases, with 9 bases left in between. This CDR3 contains 14 residues. This chain's CDR3 is CASMDTPTNEKLFF. The CDR3 DNA reads as TGTGCCAGTATGGACACTCCAACTAATGAAAAACTGTTTTTT.

The J gene is TRBJ1-5, the V gene TRBV6-6; a weak D match, TRBD1 (5 bases). The CDR3 consists of 12 residues. Trimming took off 7 bases at V and 7 bases at J, with 11 bases between the two ends. The germline CDR1 and CDR2 sequences are MNHNY and SVGAGI (reference sequence). The CDR3 sequence: CASTWRGQPQHF. Written as DNA, the CDR3 is TGTGCCAGCACCTGGCGGGGCCAGCCCCAGCATTTT.

The chain carries TRBV18 and TRBJ1-1, with 9 bases lining up with TRBD1. The germline gives CDR1 KGHSH, CDR2 LQKENI. V trimming: 5 bases; J trimming: 3 bases; junction bases outside the gene matches: 10. This CDR3 contains 16 residues. The CDR3 spells CASSANRQGVDTEAFF. In nucleotides, the CDR3 is TGTGCCAGCTCAGCTAACCGACAGGGGGTTGACACTGAAGCTTTCTTT.

As concerns this clone: One end of the junction is discordant with germline, which a read error may explain. CDR3: CATGGALNYGYTF. The CDR3 region has the DNA TGCGCCACCGGTGGGGCACTGAACTATGGCTACACCTTC. This rearrangement joins TRBV19 to TRBJ1-2; the D gene is possibly TRBD1 (5 bases). This CDR3 is built from 13 residues. Per germline, CDR1 LNHDA and CDR2 SQIVND (reference sequence). Complete variable domain (other parts from reference TRBV19 and TRBJ1-2): DGGITQSPKYLFRKEGQNVTLSCEQNLNHDAMYWYRQDPGQGLRLIYYSQIVNDFQKGDIAEGYSVSREKKESFPLTVTSAQKNPTAFYLCATGGALNYGYTFGSGTRLTVV.